These 29 T cell receptor beta chains came from one sample sequenced in a study of CD8 T cells in Susac syndrome. After extraction with the RNeasy kit, roughly 0.5 to 1 ug of the RNA was reverse transcribed using random hexamers. Using its own MiXCR run on the immunoSEQ multiplex PCR reads, TCRdb lists one record per CDR3 protein. This sample has a few hundred thousand distinct CDR3 sequences, with 85% found just once. The sample consisted of CD8+ T cells from PBMCs. The source is a human donor with multiple sclerosis.

The rearrangement joins TRBV19 to TRBJ2-7; TRBD2 aligns across 9 bases. Germline loops: CDR1 LNHDA, CDR2 SQIVND (reference sequence). Trimming removed 5 bases from V and 3 bases from J; junction bases left unmatched: 5. The CDR3 has 14 residues. CDR3 sequence: CASSSLSGSYEQYF. In DNA, the CDR3 is TGTGCCAGTAGTTCCCTTAGCGGGAGCTACGAGCAGTACTTC.

The sample holds a few counts of this clonotype. The gene calls are TRBV6-2 or TRBV6-3 and TRBJ2-7; the D is unclear. V was clipped by 2 bases and J by 3 bases, with 5 bases between them. The CDR3 sequence is 12 residues long. CDR1 and CDR2 from the germline V gene are MNHEY and SVGEGT. The CDR3 DNA reads TGTGCCAGCAGTTACGGAATCTACGAGCAGTACTTC. Residues: CASSYGIYEQYF.

The rearrangement joins TRBV24-1 to TRBJ2-1, with 9 bases fitting TRBD1. The CDR3 is made up of 17 amino acids. The trim removed 4 bases at V and 6 bases at J, leaving 12 bases unmatched. Germline V gene lookup returns CDR1 KGHDR and CDR2 SFDVKD. The CDR3 coding sequence is TGTGCCACCAGTGAGGGTTCACAGGGGACAGGGAGCAATGAGCAGTTCTTC. Translating it yields CATSEGSQGTGSNEQFF.

This clonotype has only one observation. V is TRBV19 and J is TRBJ2-7; tentatively, D is TRBD1 (6 bases). The germline V and J ends were trimmed by 3 bases and 2 bases, with 8 bases remaining between them. The CDR3 is made up of 13 amino acids. Germline V gene sequence: CDR1 LNHDA, CDR2 SQIVND (reference sequence). CDR3 amino acids: CASSIGTPYEQYF. CDR3 coding DNA: TGTGCCAGTAGTATCGGGACACCCTACGAGCAGTACTTC.

This clonotype was recorded only once. The rearrangement joins TRBV6-5 to TRBJ2-7; 9 bases map to TRBD1. Germline V lookup: CDR1 MNHEY, CDR2 SVGAGI. After removal of 4 bases from V and 5 bases from J, the junction contained 9 bases not matched to a gene. The CDR3 has 15 amino acids. The CDR3 reads CASSFQGTGRHEQYF. CDR3 sequence (DNA): TGTGCCAGCAGTTTCCAGGGGACAGGGCGACACGAGCAGTACTTC.

The V call is TRBV9, the J call TRBJ2-1, with a weak D call TRBD2 (7 bases). V gave up 2 bases and J gave up 0 bases, with 15 bases separating them. CDR1 SGDLS and CDR2 YYNGEE come from the germline V gene. This CDR3 is built from 17 residues. In nucleotides, the CDR3 is TGTGCCAGCAGCGTCAACCTAGCGGACAGCTCCTACAATGAGCAGTTCTTC. Protein sequence: CASSVNLADSSYNEQFF. The full variable domain, rest sourced from reference TRBV9 and TRBJ2-1, is DSGVTQTPKHLITATGQRVTLRCSPRSGDLSVYWYQQSLDQGLQFLIQYYNGEERAKGNILERFSAQQFPDLHSELNLSSLELGDSALYFCASSVNLADSSYNEQFFGPGTRLTVL.

The chain is built from TRBV27 and TRBJ2-4; the match to TRBD2 covers 7 bases. Germline V gene lookup returns CDR1 MNHEY and CDR2 SMNVEV (reference sequence). The CDR3 length is 16 residues. V was pared by 3 bases and J by 5 bases, with 10 bases of the junction left unmatched. CDR3: CASSLGSGGTQNIQYF. The DNA for the CDR3 is TGTGCCAGCAGTTTGGGATCCGGGGGGACTCAAAACATTCAGTACTTC.

To note about this clonotype: At one end the junction does not follow the germline gene, possibly because of a read error. The chain joins TRBV2 to TRBJ2-1; D gene unclear. This CDR3 is 13 amino acids long. CDR1 SNHLY and CDR2 FYNNEI come from the germline V gene. The CDR3 nucleotides read TGTTCCAGCATAGGAGTGGGGAACAATGAGCAGTTCTTC. This gives the protein CSSIGVGNNEQFF.

The rearrangement joins TRBV5-1 to TRBJ2-5; 7 positions match TRBD2. The germline gives CDR1 SGHRS, CDR2 YFSETQ. The CDR3 length is 17 residues. With 0 bases clipped from V and 13 bases from J, the junction kept 21 bases outside the gene matches. CDR3 in amino acids: CASSLAVVESGDLVPYF. Here the CDR3 DNA reads TGCGCCAGCAGCTTGGCCGTGGTCGAGAGCGGGGACTTAGTTCCGTACTTC.

This chain joins TRBV4-3 and TRBJ2-5; 14 positions agree with TRBD2. This CDR3 contains 17 residues. Germline values: CDR1 LGHNA, CDR2 YSLEER. The junction had 8 bases not matched to a gene; V was cut back by 5 bases and J by 3 bases. The CDR3 here is CASSTSWTSGRKETQYF. In nucleotides, the CDR3 is TGCGCCAGCAGCACCTCCTGGACTAGCGGGAGGAAAGAGACCCAGTACTTC.

In its sample, this clonotype was seen once. This rearrangement joins TRBV6-5 to TRBJ2-7; D is uncertain. CDR3 size: 17 residues. Germline lookup yields CDR1 MNHEY and CDR2 SVGAGI. Trimming removed 2 bases from V and 0 bases from J, with 17 bases in between. CDR3 nucleotide sequence: TGTGCCAGCAGTTACCCGGTGGTAGATATTAGCTCCTACGAGCAGTACTTC. This sequence encodes CASSYPVVDISSYEQYF.

This clonotype has just a few counts. This sequence joins TRBV24-1 and TRBJ2-3, with no clear D. Germline CDR1 and CDR2: KGHDR and SFDVKD. V was cut by 9 bases and J by 1 base, with 10 bases left in between. This CDR3 is 13 amino acids long. CDR3: CATYDGRTDTQYF. In DNA, the CDR3 is TGTGCCACCTACGACGGGCGCACAGATACGCAGTATTTT.

The CDR3 coding sequence is TGTGCCAGCAGCCCCATCCCGAACACCGGGGAGCTGTTTTTT. Translation: CASSPIPNTGELFF. This rearrangement joins TRBV7-9 to TRBJ2-2; D call uncertain. The ends were cut back, 5 bases at V and 0 bases at J, with 7 bases in the middle. Germline CDR1 SEHNR, CDR2 FQNEAQ (reference sequence). The CDR3 sequence is 14 residues long.

Written as DNA, the CDR3 is TGCAGTGCTAAGACCGGGACAGAGGTCGTCGGTCAGCCCCAGCATTTT. Protein product: CSAKTGTEVVGQPQHF. The V call is TRBV20-1, the J call TRBJ1-5; 7 bases fit TRBD1. The germline CDR1 and CDR2 sequences are DFQATT and SNEGSKA (reference sequence). J was trimmed by 6 bases and V by 4 bases; bases with no gene match: 15. This CDR3 spans 16 amino acids.

This clonotype was seen a few times. The rearrangement uses TRBV6-5 and TRBJ2-3; 13 bases align to TRBD2. This CDR3 contains 15 residues. J was trimmed by 6 bases and V by 2 bases; bases with no gene match: 2. CDR1 and CDR2 from the germline V gene are MNHEY and SVGAGI. CDR3 in DNA: TGTGCCAGCAGTTACACTAGCGGGAGGGCGGATACGCAGTATTTT. Protein product: CASSYTSGRADTQYF.

The chain joins TRBV6-5 to TRBJ2-7; 9 nucleotides line up with TRBD1. The CDR3 contains 14 residues. The junction had 5 bases not matched to a gene; V was cut back by 3 bases and J by 5 bases. The germline gives CDR1 MNHEY, CDR2 SVGAGI. The CDR3 sequence is CASSYGTGFHEQYF. The DNA for the CDR3 is TGTGCCAGCAGTTATGGGACAGGGTTCCACGAGCAGTACTTC.

This clonotype appeared a few times. V is TRBV6-5 and J is TRBJ2-5; 7 nucleotides agree with TRBD1. Losses at the gene ends were 5 bases for V and 5 bases for J; bases not matched to a gene: 8. CDR1 is MNHEY and CDR2 is SVGAGI in the germline V gene. The CDR3 is 14 amino acids. CDR3 protein: CASSRQGTFETQYF. The CDR3 DNA reads as TGTGCCAGCAGTCGACAGGGCACCTTTGAGACCCAGTACTTC.

This clonotype was detected only a few times. The chain combines TRBV30 with TRBJ2-7; unclear D gene. The length of the CDR3 is 13 residues. The V end was cut by 4 bases, the J end by 0 bases, with 10 bases between. Germline loops: CDR1 GTSNPN, CDR2 SVGIG (reference sequence). Here the CDR3 DNA reads TGTGCCTGGACCCCCGGCAACTCCTACGAGCAGTACTTC. It codes for CAWTPGNSYEQYF.

This chain joins TRBV10-3 and TRBJ1-3; D is uncertain. Germline V CDR1 and CDR2: ENHRY, SYGVKD. There are 15 residues in the CDR3. Trimming stripped 8 bases from V and 0 bases from J, with 14 bases between. CDR3 in amino acids: CAISDSLDSGNTIYF. CDR3 sequence (DNA): TGTGCCATCTCCGACTCCCTGGACTCTGGAAACACCATATATTTT.

This chain joins TRBV7-9 and TRBJ1-5; D is undetermined. V shed 6 bases and J shed 1 base, with 13 bases lying between them. From germline, CDR1 is SEHNR and CDR2 FQNEAQ (reference sequence). The CDR3 has 15 amino acids. The CDR3 region has the DNA TGTGCCAGCAGTGCTGGGTCGGGCAGCAATCAGCCCCAGCATTTT. This sequence encodes CASSAGSGSNQPQHF.

The V gene is TRBV7-9, the J gene TRBJ1-1, with 8 bases fitting TRBD1. V shed 3 bases, J shed 1 base, and the junction held 1 base outside the gene matches. The CDR3 is 14 amino acids. Germline values: CDR1 SEHNR, CDR2 FQNEAQ (reference sequence). DNA for the CDR3: TGTGCCAGCAGCTTGGACAGGGAGAACACTGAAGCTTTCTTT. Its translation is CASSLDRENTEAFF.

The V gene is TRBV10-1, the J gene TRBJ2-1, with TRBD2 matching over 7 bases. With 4 bases clipped from V and 5 bases from J, the junction kept 8 bases outside the gene matches. Germline V gives CDR1 WNHNN, CDR2 SYGVQD (reference sequence). The CDR3 has 15 residues. The CDR3 DNA reads TGCGCCAGCAGTGCGGTCCTAGCGGACCACAATGAGCAGTTCTTC. This encodes CASSAVLADHNEQFF.

The chain links TRBV25-1 to TRBJ1-1; TRBD1 might be the D (5 bases). Germline loops: CDR1 MGHDK, CDR2 SYGVNS. The CDR3 is 17 amino acids. The V and J ends lost 0 bases and 0 bases respectively, with 14 bases between them. The CDR3 bases are TGTGCCAGCAGTGAATATCGGGGGGAGAGAATGAACACTGAAGCTTTCTTT. This gives the protein CASSEYRGERMNTEAFF.

This clonotype was detected a few times. V and J are TRBV15 and TRBJ2-5; a weak D match, TRBD1 (6 bases). CDR1 is LNHNV and CDR2 is YYDKDF in the germline V gene (reference sequence). V shed 3 bases and J shed 5 bases, with 19 bases lying between them. The CDR3 totals 16 residues. In nucleotides, the CDR3 is TGTGCCACCAGCAGGGTGTGGGGATGGGGGCGGGAGACCCAGTACTTC. Translating it yields CATSRVWGWGRETQYF.

This chain uses TRBV11-2 with TRBJ1-6; no reliable D call. The germline gives CDR1 SGHAT, CDR2 FQNNGV. There are 12 residues in the CDR3. Trimming pared 6 bases from V and 10 bases from J, leaving 10 bases between. The CDR3 nucleotides are TGTGCCAGCAGTGACACCGCCTCACCCCTCCACTTT. Translating it yields CASSDTASPLHF.

V and J are TRBV7-9 and TRBJ1-4; a possible D gene is TRBD1 (5 bases). V lost 3 bases and J 6 bases, leaving 17 bases between the germline ends. Germline V gene sequence: CDR1 SEHNR, CDR2 FQNEAQ (reference sequence). CDR3 size: 16 residues. For the CDR3, the DNA is TGTGCCAGCAGCTTTGGGGGGTTAGGGTATGATGAAAAACTGTTTTTT. Protein sequence: CASSFGGLGYDEKLFF.

This rearrangement joins TRBV29-1 to TRBJ2-7, with unresolved D. The germline CDR1 and CDR2 sequences are SQVTM and ANQGSEA. Deletions cut 0 bases from V and 1 base from J, with 10 bases between. The CDR3 covers 14 residues. The CDR3 here is CSVEEDTGSYEQYF. The CDR3 nucleotides are TGCAGCGTTGAAGAGGATACTGGGTCCTACGAGCAGTACTTC.

The V gene is TRBV18, the J gene TRBJ1-1; D not certain. The CDR3 loop spans 12 amino acids. The germline V and J ends were trimmed by 5 bases and 3 bases, with 7 bases remaining between them. Germline V CDR1 and CDR2: KGHSH, LQKENI. CDR3 protein: CASSSMDTEAFF. The CDR3 DNA reads as TGTGCCAGCTCATCGATGGACACTGAAGCTTTCTTT.

V usage is TRBV19 and J usage is TRBJ2-3; 9 nucleotides match TRBD2. CDR3 size: 14 residues. The germline V gene encodes CDR1 LNHDA and CDR2 SQIVND (reference sequence). Losses at the gene ends were 6 bases for V and 6 bases for J; bases not matched to a gene: 7. CDR3 region: CASRGLAGWDTQYF. For the CDR3, the DNA is TGTGCCAGTAGGGGTCTAGCGGGATGGGATACGCAGTATTTT.